This TCR beta chain was sequenced in a study of blood T cells in healthy people across ages. Study-wide findings and caveats: Unknown donor CMV status possibly confounded expanded clonotype changes. The unsorted PBMCs prevented any conclusive comparison of naive versus antigen-experienced cells.

The authors ran a second PCR of about 7 to 12 cycles using a sample-barcoded 5' primer and a J-beta primer mix. TCRdb called the 5' RACE reads again in MiXCR, with one record for every CDR3 protein. The sample comprises about 680,000 distinct CDR3 sequences, about half of which are singletons, and under 35% rests with the top ten. Researchers collected about 9.6 milliliters of peripheral blood from every single donor. They isolated at least 6.5 million PBMCs from each sample. The CDR3 spans 14 residues. Looked up from germline, CDR1 is SEHNR and CDR2 is FQNEAQ (reference sequence). As to this clonotype: What it recognizes is unknown.

This clonotype was sampled from an older woman in good health. This sequence joins TRBV7-9 and TRBJ2-1; a weak D match, TRBD1 (5 bases). The J call may be in error: the DNA end matches TRBJ2-7 better. The specimen sequenced was blood. CDR3 coding DNA: TGTGCCAGCAGCTTTCTACAGGAGTACAATGAGCAGTACTTC. Amino acids: CASSFLQEYNEQYF.